One sample yielded the 15 T cell receptor beta chains listed below, sequenced in a study of cytomegalovirus exposure and HLA in healthy donors. Repertoires were generated with immunoSEQ multiplex PCR, while TCRdb's copy carries only in-frame clones and drops some. The data hold 40,000 to 55,000 clones, with 80% to 90% observed a single time. The sequenced material came from PBMCs. Receptors were obtained from a woman in her 30s in good health and CMV-seronegative.

The genes are TRBV9 and TRBJ2-7, with D maybe TRBD2 (6 bases). The germline V gene encodes CDR1 SGDLS and CDR2 YYNGEE. Between the trimmed V and J ends, which lost 7 bases and 0 bases, there was a span of 11 bases. This CDR3 is 13 amino acids long. The CDR3: CASRRRVSYEQYF. The CDR3 bases are TGTGCCAGCCGGAGGAGGGTCTCCTACGAGCAGTACTTC.

V usage is TRBV2 and J usage is TRBJ2-7, with D maybe TRBD1 (5 bases). V lost 3 bases and J lost 3, with 6 bases in between. The length of the CDR3 is 12 residues. Germline CDR1 is SNHLY and CDR2 is FYNNEI. CDR3 amino acids: CASSEDIYEQYF. CDR3 DNA sequence: TGTGCCAGCAGTGAGGACATCTACGAGCAGTACTTC.

This rearrangement joins TRBV27 to TRBJ2-7; D might be TRBD2 (5 bases). The germline V gene encodes CDR1 MNHEY and CDR2 SMNVEV (reference sequence). CDR3 length: 15 amino acids. The V end was cut by 5 bases, the J end by 3 bases, with 17 bases between. In nucleotides, the CDR3 is TGTGCCAGCAGTCCCCGACGGGAACTCGTCTACGAGCAGTACTTC. It translates to CASSPRRELVYEQYF.

The chain combines TRBV28 with TRBJ1-1, with 8 bases fitting TRBD1. CDR3 size: 14 residues. Trimming removed 6 bases from V and 10 bases from J; junction bases left unmatched: 13. Germline V gene lookup returns CDR1 MDHEN and CDR2 SYDVKM. The CDR3 sequence: CASRPLTGEPGAFF. CDR3 DNA sequence: TGTGCCAGCAGACCCTTGACAGGGGAGCCTGGAGCTTTCTTT. Using reference TRBV28 and TRBJ1-1 for the parts outside the CDR3, the full variable domain is DVKVTQSSRYLVKRTGEKVFLECVQDMDHENMFWYRQDPGLGLRLIYFSYDVKMKEKGDIPEGYSVSREKKERFSLILESASTNQTSMYLCASRPLTGEPGAFFGQGTRLTVV.

The chain uses TRBV6-5 and TRBJ2-5, with a tentative D call TRBD1 (7 bases). The CDR3 has 15 amino acids. CDR1 MNHEY and CDR2 SVGAGI come from the germline V gene. Trimming removed 7 bases at V and 5 bases at J, with 20 bases between. The CDR3 DNA reads TGTGCCAGCACCAAGGGCCAGGGGGGTTGGGAGACCCAGTACTTC. Protein: CASTKGQGGWETQYF.

This rearrangement joins TRBV28 to TRBJ1-5; D remains ambiguous. Deletions cut 5 bases from V and 6 bases from J, with 8 bases between. In germline, CDR1 is MDHEN, CDR2 SYDVKM. This CDR3 is built from 12 residues. For the CDR3, the DNA is TGTGCCAGCAGTCAGGATAGTCAGCCCCAGCATTTT. Amino acids: CASSQDSQPQHF. The full variable domain, its missing parts supplied by reference TRBV28 and TRBJ1-5, is DVKVTQSSRYLVKRTGEKVFLECVQDMDHENMFWYRQDPGLGLRLIYFSYDVKMKEKGDIPEGYSVSREKKERFSLILESASTNQTSMYLCASSQDSQPQHFGDGTRLSIL.

The chain has TRBV25-1 and TRBJ2-1; 14 bases are a match to TRBD2. CDR3 length: 15 amino acids. Germline values: CDR1 MGHDK, CDR2 SYGVNS. V shed 4 bases, J shed 8 bases, and the junction held 4 bases outside the gene matches. CDR3 protein: CASSGGGLAGDEQFF. The CDR3 DNA is TGTGCCAGCAGTGGGGGGGGACTAGCGGGAGATGAGCAGTTCTTC.

The chain recombines TRBV9 with TRBJ2-7; 7 nucleotides agree with TRBD1. The CDR3 covers 12 residues. V was clipped by 3 bases and J by 6 bases; unmatched bases: 3. Per the germline V gene, CDR1 is SGDLS and CDR2 is YYNGEE. CDR3 residues: CASSDDRAEQYF. The DNA of the CDR3 is TGTGCCAGCAGCGACGACAGGGCCGAGCAGTACTTC.

J is TRBJ2-1 and V is TRBV12-5; 9 positions match TRBD2. V shed 6 bases, J shed 7 bases, and the junction held 10 bases outside the gene matches. Germline lookup yields CDR1 LGHNT and CDR2 FRNRAP. The CDR3 has 15 residues. In nucleotides, the CDR3 is TGTGCTAGTGGCCCCCCCAGCGGGAGGAGGAATGAGCAGTTCTTC. This sequence encodes CASGPPSGRRNEQFF.

This chain links TRBV29-1 with TRBJ1-1, with 7 positions matching TRBD1. The CDR3 is 12 residues long. J lost 7 bases, V lost 4 bases, and 6 bases had no gene match. Germline V lookup: CDR1 SQVTM, CDR2 ANQGSEA. The CDR3 loop is CSVGEHRGEAFF. The CDR3 DNA reads as TGCAGCGTTGGGGAACACAGGGGTGAAGCTTTCTTT.

The chain employs TRBV28 and TRBJ1-5; 7 nucleotides line up with TRBD1. Unmatched junction bases numbered 11, after V lost 6 bases and J lost 0 bases. CDR1 is MDHEN and CDR2 is SYDVKM in the germline V gene. This CDR3 contains 17 residues. CDR3 loop: CASRTSAGQSSNQPQHF. CDR3 coding DNA: TGTGCCAGCAGGACAAGTGCGGGACAGAGTAGCAATCAGCCCCAGCATTTT.

V and J are TRBV2 and TRBJ1-1, with D unclear. In germline, CDR1 is SNHLY, CDR2 FYNNEI. V was pared by 5 bases and J by 3 bases, with 13 bases between. This CDR3 is 14 amino acids long. Here the CDR3 DNA reads TGTGCCAGCAGTCAGGAAATGAGGGACACTGAAGCTTTCTTT. Protein: CASSQEMRDTEAFF.

The V gene is TRBV19, the J gene TRBJ2-1; 7 nucleotides align to TRBD2. The germline CDR1 and CDR2 sequences are LNHDA and SQIVND (reference sequence). The CDR3 loop spans 14 amino acids. The trim removed 2 bases at V and 4 bases at J, leaving 2 bases unmatched. In DNA, the CDR3 is TGTGCCAGTAGTATAAGCGGGGATTACAATGAGCAGTTCTTC. The encoded protein is CASSISGDYNEQFF.

The chain carries TRBV4-3 and TRBJ2-1, with a possible D match to TRBD1 (5 bases). The germline gives CDR1 LGHNA, CDR2 YSLEER. This CDR3 is 17 amino acids long. V lost 0 bases, J lost 2 bases, and 14 bases lay in between. The CDR3 DNA reads TGCGCCAGCAGCCAAGATCCCAGTATGGGGCCCTACAATGAGCAGTTCTTC. Its translation is CASSQDPSMGPYNEQFF.

The chain employs TRBV27 and TRBJ1-2, with D unclear. The CDR3 loop spans 14 amino acids. Trimming took off 6 bases at V and 5 bases at J, with 16 bases between the two ends. Germline V gene data show CDR1 as MNHEY and CDR2 as SMNVEV (reference sequence). The CDR3 loop reads CASSWGPTGYGYTF. The DNA of the CDR3 is TGTGCCAGCAGCTGGGGTCCGACGGGGTATGGCTACACCTTC.